The 10 T cell receptor beta chains below come from one sample, sequenced in a study of T cells in Graves' hyperthyroidism and ophthalmopathy. Researchers amplified the TCR beta CDR3 regions from RNA transcripts. A set of HTBI primers served as the primers for a first-round RT-PCR of the TCR CDR3. Each CDR3 protein is one row after TCRdb ran MiXCR on the multiplex PCR reads. The repertoire includes around 600,000 distinct CDR3 sequences, roughly 15% of them detected once, and approximately 12% sits in the top ten. Material: blood. All receptors derive from a woman in her fifties or sixties with Graves' ophthalmopathy.

The chain carries TRBV7-8 and TRBJ2-7; 10 bases agree with TRBD2. With 3 bases clipped from V and 4 bases from J, the junction kept 9 bases outside the gene matches. The germline gives CDR1 SGHVS, CDR2 FQNEAQ. This CDR3 region has 16 residues. CDR3 region: CASSLRSGRAAYEQYF. CDR3 nucleotide sequence: TGTGCCAGCAGCTTGAGAAGCGGGAGGGCCGCTTACGAGCAGTACTTC. Together with reference TRBV7-8 and TRBJ2-7, the CDR3 gives the full variable domain: GAGVSQSPRYKVAKRGQDVALRCDPISGHVSLFWYQQALGQGPEFLTYFQNEAQLDKSGLPSDRFFAERPEGSVSTLKIQRTQQEDSAVYLCASSLRSGRAAYEQYFGPGTRLTVT.

This chain joins TRBV28 and TRBJ2-3; 15 bases align to TRBD2. Unmatched junction bases numbered 9, after V lost 5 bases and J lost 0 bases. The CDR3 is made up of 19 amino acids. Germline CDR1 MDHEN, CDR2 SYDVKM. CDR3 protein: CASSKWTSGRALSTDTQYF. The CDR3 bases are TGTGCCAGCAGTAAATGGACTAGCGGGAGGGCCCTTAGCACAGATACGCAGTATTTT.

This clonotype came up many times. One base away lies a much larger clone, so this may be a sequencing read error. J is TRBJ2-7 and V is TRBV6-5, with 7 bases matching TRBD1. From germline, CDR1 is MNHEY and CDR2 SVGAGI. Trimming took 2 bases from V and 0 from J; bases not matched to a gene: 1. This CDR3 has 14 amino acids. CDR3 amino acids: CASSYDRDSYEQYF. The CDR3 DNA sequence: TGTGCCAGCAGTTACGACAGGGACTCCTACGAGCAGTACTTC.

This clonotype was counted many times. The chain recombines TRBV9 with TRBJ1-1; 9 nucleotides line up with TRBD1. Germline lookup yields CDR1 SGDLS and CDR2 YYNGEE. The trim removed 3 bases at V and 11 bases at J, leaving 5 bases unmatched. The CDR3 totals 12 residues. The CDR3 DNA sequence: TGTGCCAGCAGCGGCCGGGACAGGGTCGCTTTCTTT. Translating gives CASSGRDRVAFF.

On this clonotype: One end of the junction varies from germline; a read error may be responsible. The rearrangement links TRBV5-1 to TRBJ2-3; D may be TRBD1 (6 bases). CDR3 size: 13 residues. CDR1 and CDR2 (germline): SGHRS, YFSETQ. CDR3 in amino acids: CARKSRGADTQYF. The CDR3 nucleotides read TGTGCCAGGAAAAGCAGGGGCGCAGATACGCAGTATTTT.

This clonotype has a handful of counts. The chain employs TRBV3-1 and TRBJ2-4; 7 bases are a match to TRBD2. Germline V lookup: CDR1 LGHDT, CDR2 YNNKEL (reference sequence). The CDR3 contains 11 residues. After removal of 2 bases from V and 15 bases from J, the junction contained 4 bases not matched to a gene. CDR3 nucleotides: TGTGCCAGCAGCCAACGGGACTATTGGTACTTC. It is translated as CASSQRDYWYF.

Many counts were recorded for this clonotype. J is TRBJ2-7 and V is TRBV2; 9 bases agree with TRBD1. The J segment lost 3 bases and the V segment lost 11 bases, leaving 14 bases of the junction unmatched. Germline CDR1 and CDR2: SNHLY and FYNNEI. This CDR3 is built from 15 residues. Here the CDR3 reads CAGGSGGTGSYEQYF. The CDR3 bases are TGTGCCGGAGGGAGTGGTGGGACAGGGAGCTACGAGCAGTACTTC.

In regard to this clonotype: Germline is not matched at one junction end, which may reflect a read error. The rearrangement joins TRBV5-5 to TRBJ1-2; D might be TRBD1 (6 bases). The CDR3 consists of 16 residues. From germline, CDR1 is SGHKS and CDR2 YYEKEE (reference sequence). CDR3 DNA sequence: TGCGCCAGCAGCTCCGAACAGGGCGGGACTAACTATGGCTACACCTTC. Translated, it gives CASSSEQGGTNYGYTF. Based on the CDR3 plus reference TRBV5-5 and TRBJ1-2, the full variable domain is DAGVTQSPTHLIKTRGQQVTLRCSPISGHKSVSWYQQVLGQGPQFIFQYYEKEERGRGNFPDRFSARQFPNYSSELNVNALLLGDSALYLCASSSEQGGTNYGYTFGSGTRLTVV.

This clonotype was recorded a few times. The chain combines TRBV20-1 with TRBJ1-1; a weak D match, TRBD1 (5 bases). V lost 8 bases to trimming and J lost 1 base, with 14 bases between them. Germline V gene lookup returns CDR1 DFQATT and CDR2 SNEGSKA (reference sequence). This CDR3 is 13 amino acids long. CDR3 nucleotide sequence: TGCAGTTCACCGGGACCGACGAACACTGAAGCTTTCTTT. This sequence encodes CSSPGPTNTEAFF.

This clonotype occurred many times. The DNA for the CDR3 is TGCAGTGCTAGAGAGGGGCGGGGACATCAGCCCCAGCATTTT. Its protein is CSAREGRGHQPQHF. The V and J genes are TRBV20-1 and TRBJ1-5; possibly TRBD1 for D (5 bases). Trimming took 0 bases from V and 5 from J, leaving 11 bases between them. The CDR3 length is 14 residues. Germline CDR1 is DFQATT and CDR2 is SNEGSKA (reference sequence).